Presented here are 14 T cell receptor beta chains from one specimen sequenced in a study of T cells in Graves' hyperthyroidism and ophthalmopathy. Amplification targeted TCR beta CDR3 regions from RNA transcripts. Researchers ran a first-round RT-PCR on the TCR CDR3 using the HTBI primer set. Each CDR3 protein gets one entry after TCRdb re-called the multiplex PCR reads with MiXCR. The sample shows around 600,000 distinct CDR3 sequences, about 14% of them seen only once. What was sequenced was blood. The receptors were gathered from a woman aged 45 to 65 with Graves' ophthalmopathy.

This clonotype showed up just a few times. This chain links TRBV28 with TRBJ1-5; 7 bases are a match to TRBD1. The V and J ends lost 6 bases and 2 bases, in that order; junction bases with no gene match: 7. CDR3 length equals 15 residues. CDR1 MDHEN and CDR2 SYDVKM come from the germline V gene. The CDR3 protein is CASRHFGQGNQPQHF. DNA of the CDR3: TGTGCCAGCAGGCATTTTGGACAGGGCAATCAGCCCCAGCATTTT.

With respect to this clonotype: A much larger clone differs by one base, so this may be a read error. The rearrangement joins TRBV2 to TRBJ2-5; 8 bases fit TRBD2. There are 15 residues in the CDR3. The V and J ends lost 4 bases and 4 bases, in that order; junction bases with no gene match: 8. Germline CDR1 SNHLY, CDR2 FYNNEI. Here the CDR3 DNA reads TGTGCCAGCAGTGGGGGGGGGCGGGGGGTAGAGACCCAGTACTTC. The encoded protein is CASSGGGRGVETQYF.

The chain uses TRBV12-5 and TRBJ2-4; 9 positions agree with TRBD1. The ends lost 3 bases at V and 2 bases at J; junction bases unmatched: 23. The CDR3 consists of 22 residues. The germline V gene has CDR1 LGHNT and CDR2 FRNRAP. The CDR3 spells CASGFERATGTGTELTKNIQYF. DNA for the CDR3: TGTGCTAGTGGTTTCGAGAGGGCTACCGGGACAGGGACAGAGCTTACCAAAAACATTCAGTACTTC.

Ten or more counts support this clonotype. The rearrangement links TRBV30 to TRBJ2-7; D unresolved. Trimming removed 2 bases from V and 2 bases from J, with 4 bases in between. CDR1 and CDR2 (germline): GTSNPN, SVGIG (reference sequence). This CDR3 region has 11 residues. The DNA for the CDR3 is TGTGCCTGGAGTCAAACCTACGAGCAGTACTTC. It yields the protein CAWSQTYEQYF.

This clonotype was counted between two and nine times. This chain uses TRBV29-1 with TRBJ2-1; TRBD2 agrees at 11 bases. CDR3 length equals 14 residues. The germline V gene has CDR1 SQVTM and CDR2 ANQGSEA. V shed 7 bases, J shed 6 bases, and the junction held 8 bases outside the gene matches. The CDR3, as DNA: TGCAGCGCCGGGCCGGGACTAGCGGTCAATGAGCAGTTCTTC. It specifies CSAGPGLAVNEQFF.

This clonotype was seen a few times. The chain couples TRBV6-6 to TRBJ1-5, with D perhaps TRBD1 (6 bases). CDR3 size: 17 residues. Trimming took 2 bases from V and 0 from J, leaving 14 bases between them. Germline CDR1 and CDR2: MNHNY and SVGAGI (reference sequence). In DNA form, the CDR3 reads TGTGCCAGCAGTTACGGCAGGGGACCTTATAGCAATCAGCCCCAGCATTTT. The encoded protein is CASSYGRGPYSNQPQHF.

V gene TRBV6-2 or TRBV6-3 combines with J gene TRBJ2-6; 11 positions agree with TRBD1. Germline loops: CDR1 MNHEY, CDR2 SVGEGT. CDR3 size: 17 residues. V lost 7 bases and J lost 3; bases outside the gene matches: 8. Written as DNA, the CDR3 is TGTGCCAGCATCTATGGACAGGGGGCTGGTGGGGCCAACGTCCTGACTTTC. Residues: CASIYGQGAGGANVLTF.

This clonotype turned up a few times. The CDR3 region is CASSYEAGIDNEQFF. The CDR3 region has the DNA TGTGCCAGCAGTTACGAAGCGGGGATTGACAATGAGCAGTTCTTC. This chain links TRBV6-2 or TRBV6-3 with TRBJ2-1, with 7 bases matching TRBD2. The CDR3 runs 15 residues. The V and J ends lost 2 bases and 5 bases, in that order; junction bases with no gene match: 6. The germline CDR1 and CDR2 sequences are MNHEY and SVGEGT.

This clonotype was observed a single time. The chain recombines TRBV28 with TRBJ2-4, with TRBD1 matching over 8 bases. CDR3 length: 14 residues. CDR1 and CDR2 from the germline V gene are MDHEN and SYDVKM. With V trimmed by 6 bases and J by 6 bases, 7 bases remained unmatched. In DNA form, the CDR3 reads TGTGCCAGCAGGACCCGGGACAGGCTAAACATTCAGTACTTC. It encodes CASRTRDRLNIQYF.

Concerning this clonotype: A much larger clone is a single base away; this may be a read error. Lacking the conserved final phenylalanine or tryptophan, this CDR3 likely reflects a read error. V and J are TRBV6-2 or TRBV6-3 and TRBJ1-1; 7 nucleotides agree with TRBD1. The CDR3 covers 14 residues. After removal of 5 bases from V and 0 bases from J, the junction contained 3 bases not matched to a gene. Germline V CDR1 and CDR2: MNHEY, SVGEGT. The chain's CDR3 is CASSDQGVNTEAFV. CDR3 sequence (DNA): TGTGCCAGCAGTGACCAGGGGGTGAACACTGAAGCTTTCGTT.

This clonotype has a handful of counts. The V gene is TRBV5-4, the J gene TRBJ2-2; tentative D call: TRBD2 (6 bases). Germline V gene sequence: CDR1 SGHNT, CDR2 YYREEE (reference sequence). V lost 7 bases to trimming and J lost 7 bases, with 8 bases between them. This CDR3 contains 11 residues. The CDR3 reads CASLRGGELFF. The CDR3 DNA is TGTGCCAGCTTGCGGGGCGGGGAGCTGTTTTTT.

This clonotype was observed a handful of times. The V and J genes are TRBV20-1 and TRBJ2-1; 11 bases are shared with TRBD2. Germline V CDR1 and CDR2: DFQATT, SNEGSKA (reference sequence). The V segment lost 6 bases and the J segment 1 base; nucleotides outside the gene matches: 5. The CDR3 runs to 15 residues. CDR3 residues: CSAPTSGRSYNEQFF. For the CDR3, the DNA is TGCAGTGCACCTACTAGCGGGAGATCCTACAATGAGCAGTTCTTC.

This rearrangement joins TRBV7-9 to TRBJ2-4; TRBD2 matches 13 bases. V gave up 2 bases and J gave up 2 bases; unmatched junction bases: 6. The CDR3 covers 18 residues. The germline CDR1 and CDR2 sequences are SEHNR and FQNEAQ (reference sequence). The CDR3 coding sequence is TGTGCCAGCAGCTTAACTAGCGGGAGGGCCGTTACCAAAAACATTCAGTACTTC. Its protein product is CASSLTSGRAVTKNIQYF. Using reference TRBV7-9 and TRBJ2-4 for the parts outside the CDR3, the full variable domain is DTGVSQNPRHKITKRGQNVTFRCDPISEHNRLYWYRQTLGQGPEFLTYFQNEAQLEKSRLLSDRFSAERPKGSFSTLEIQRTEQGDSAMYLCASSLTSGRAVTKNIQYFGAGTRLSVL.

This clonotype was seen ten or more times. The gene calls are TRBV6-1 and TRBJ2-7; TRBD2 agrees at 13 bases. The germline CDR1 and CDR2 sequences are MNHNS and SASEGT. CDR3 length equals 15 residues. V was clipped by 7 bases and J by 3 bases; unmatched bases: 6. The chain's CDR3 is CASKRTSGSLYEQYF. CDR3 nucleotides: TGTGCCAGCAAACGGACTAGCGGGAGCCTCTACGAGCAGTACTTC.